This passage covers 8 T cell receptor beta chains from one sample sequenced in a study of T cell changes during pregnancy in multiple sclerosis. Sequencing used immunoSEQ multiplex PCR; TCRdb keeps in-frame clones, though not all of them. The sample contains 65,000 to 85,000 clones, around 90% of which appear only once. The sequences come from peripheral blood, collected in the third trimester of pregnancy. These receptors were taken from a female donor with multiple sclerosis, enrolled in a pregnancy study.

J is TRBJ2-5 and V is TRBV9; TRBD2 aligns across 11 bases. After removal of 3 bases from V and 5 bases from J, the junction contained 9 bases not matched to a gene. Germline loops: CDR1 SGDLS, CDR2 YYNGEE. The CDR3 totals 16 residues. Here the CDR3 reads CASSGSGGAYAETQYF. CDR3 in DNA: TGTGCCAGCAGCGGTAGCGGGGGGGCCTATGCGGAGACCCAGTACTTC.

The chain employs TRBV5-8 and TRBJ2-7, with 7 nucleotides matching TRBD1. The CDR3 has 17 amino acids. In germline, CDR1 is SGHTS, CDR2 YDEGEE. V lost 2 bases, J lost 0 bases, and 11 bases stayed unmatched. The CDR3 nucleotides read TGTGCCAGCAGCTTCGGGACAGAAGTAAAATACTCCTACGAGCAGTACTTC. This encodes CASSFGTEVKYSYEQYF.

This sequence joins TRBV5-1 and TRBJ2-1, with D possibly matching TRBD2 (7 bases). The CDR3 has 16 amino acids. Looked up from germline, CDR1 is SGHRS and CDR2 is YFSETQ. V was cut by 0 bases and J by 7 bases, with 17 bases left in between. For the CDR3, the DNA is TGCGCCAGCAGCTTGGCCTATGGGGGGGCGCATAATGAGCAGTTCTTC. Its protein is CASSLAYGGAHNEQFF.

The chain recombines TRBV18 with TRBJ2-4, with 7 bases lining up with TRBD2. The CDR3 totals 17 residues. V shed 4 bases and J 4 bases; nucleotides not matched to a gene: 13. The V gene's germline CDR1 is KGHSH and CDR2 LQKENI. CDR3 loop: CASSLSFEQGGKNIQYF. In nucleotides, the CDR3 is TGTGCCAGCTCACTCTCGTTTGAGCAGGGAGGGAAAAACATTCAGTACTTC.

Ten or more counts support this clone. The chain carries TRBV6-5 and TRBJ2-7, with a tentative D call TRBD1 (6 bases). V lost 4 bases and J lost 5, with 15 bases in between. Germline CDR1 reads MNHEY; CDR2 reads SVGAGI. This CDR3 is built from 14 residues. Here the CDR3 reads CASSSLTGGHEQYF. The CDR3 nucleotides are TGTGCCAGCAGTTCCCTGACAGGCGGACACGAGCAGTACTTC.

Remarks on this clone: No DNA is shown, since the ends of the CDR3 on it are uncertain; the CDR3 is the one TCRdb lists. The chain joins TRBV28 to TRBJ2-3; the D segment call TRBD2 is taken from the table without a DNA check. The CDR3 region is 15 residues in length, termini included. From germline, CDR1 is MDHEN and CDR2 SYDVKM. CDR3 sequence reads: CASSLGTGGWDTQYF.

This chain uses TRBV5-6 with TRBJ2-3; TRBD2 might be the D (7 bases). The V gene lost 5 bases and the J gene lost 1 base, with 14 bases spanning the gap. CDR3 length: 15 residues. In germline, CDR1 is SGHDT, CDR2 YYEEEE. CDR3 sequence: CASRGRGVRTDTQYF. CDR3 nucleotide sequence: TGTGCCAGCAGGGGGAGGGGGGTCCGCACAGATACGCAGTATTTT.

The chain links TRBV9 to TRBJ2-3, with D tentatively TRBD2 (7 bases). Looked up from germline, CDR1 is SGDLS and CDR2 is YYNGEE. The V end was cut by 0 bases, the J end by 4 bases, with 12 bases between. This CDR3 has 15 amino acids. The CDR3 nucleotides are TGTGCCAGCAGCGTAGTGGGGGGGCCTGCAGATACGCAGTATTTT. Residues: CASSVVGGPADTQYF.